These T cell receptor beta chains were read from a single sample in a study of T cell responses to AZD1222 COVID-19 vaccine. The repertoire was sequenced with immunoSEQ multiplex PCR; TCRdb's copy has only in-frame clones and lacks some. The sample yields approximately 94,000 clones, around 87% seen once. The sample consisted of peripheral blood, taken on day 0 of MenACWY control vaccination. These receptors came from an adult in good health. The CDR3 runs from the conserved cysteine through the conserved F or W. The D gene is left open where the match is weak. Clone size appears in some rows only: once, few, many, or a class for an expanded clone.

>TRBD2|NA|TRBJ2-3|TRBV10-1
TGCGCCAGCAGCAGTAGCGGGGGCACAGATACGCAGTATTTT
CASSSSGGTDTQYF
>TRBD1|NA|TRBJ1-1|TRBV30
TGTGCCGGTGACAGGGGCGGGAACACTGAAGCTTTCTTT
CAGDRGGNTEAFF
>NA|NA|TRBJ1-4|TRBV5-6
TGTGCCAGCACCTCCAGGATTAATGAAAAACTGTTTTTT
CASTSRINEKLFF
>TRBD2|NA|TRBJ2-1|TRBV11-3
TGTGCCAGCAGCTCATCTAGCGGGAGGCGGAATGAGCAGTTCTTC
CASSSSSGRRNEQFF
>NA|NA|TRBJ1-1|TRBV11-2
TGTGCCAGCAGCTTAGTCTTTCCCGGGGGAGCTTTCTTT
CASSLVFPGGAFF
>NA|NA|TRBJ1-1|TRBV3-1/TRBV3-2
TGTGCCAGCAGCCACCCAGGGGAGGACACTGAAGCTTTCTTT
CASSHPGEDTEAFF
>TRBD2|once|TRBJ2-5|TRBV27
TGTGCCAGCAAAAGAAGGACTAGCGGGTGGTACCAAGAGACCCAGTACTTC
CASKRRTSGWYQETQYF
>NA|NA|TRBJ1-4|TRBV29-1
TGCAGCGTCCAAGGGGGTTTGGCTAATGAAAAACTGTTTTTT
CSVQGGLANEKLFF
>TRBD1|NA|TRBJ1-5|TRBV7-7
TGTGCTAGCAGCTTAGGACAGGGGGCTAATCAGCCCCAGCATTTT
CASSLGQGANQPQHF
>NA|NA|TRBJ1-1|TRBV5-1
TGCGCCAGCAGCTTGGTACAGGAGAACACTGAAGCTTTCTTT
CASSLVQENTEAFF
>NA|NA|TRBJ1-5|TRBV10-3
TGTGCCATTAGTGAGTTGAGGGTGGATCAGCCCCAGCATTTT
CAISELRVDQPQHF
>NA|NA|TRBJ2-3|TRBV4-1
TGCGCCAGCAGCCAAGGACCGCTTTCCACAGATACGCAGTATTTT
CASSQGPLSTDTQYF
>TRBD1|few|TRBJ2-1|TRBV4-3
TGCGCCAGCAGCCTCACCGACAGGGCCTCCTACAATGAGCAGTTCTTC
CASSLTDRASYNEQFF
>NA|NA|TRBJ2-4|TRBV6-5
TGTGCCAGCAGTTACCCCGGAGGGGGGGTGAACTTC
CASSYPGGGVNF
>NA|NA|TRBJ2-5|TRBV30
TGTGCCTGGAGTCAAACCAGAGGTGGGACCCAGTACTTC
CAWSQTRGGTQYF
>NA|NA|TRBJ1-4|TRBV6-2/TRBV6-3
TGTGCCAGCAGTTACTCGGACAGCGCATCGGACGGGGAAAAACTGTTTTTT
CASSYSDSASDGEKLFF
>NA|NA|TRBJ1-2|TRBV6-2/TRBV6-3
TGTGCCAGCAGTGGACTGGGCGCTAACTATGGCTACACCTTC
CASSGLGANYGYTF
>TRBD1|NA|TRBJ1-1|TRBV19
TGTGCCAGTAGTGCTACAGGGGACACTGAAGCTTTCTTT
CASSATGDTEAFF
>NA|NA|TRBJ2-7|TRBV5-6
TGTGCCAGCAGCTTATTCTCCTACGAGCAGTACTTC
CASSLFSYEQYF
>TRBD2|many|TRBJ2-2|TRBV27
TGTGCCAGCAGTCTAAGAGGGACTAGCGGGAGATCCAGGGCCGGGGAGCTGTTTTTT
CASSLRGTSGRSRAGELFF
>TRBD2|NA|TRBJ2-7|TRBV28
TGTGCCAGCGGATTGGCGGGGGGCTACGAGCAGTACTTC
CASGLAGGYEQYF
>TRBD2|NA|TRBJ2-1|TRBV9
TGTGCCAGCAGCGGGACTAGCCCAAATGAGCAGTTCTTC
CASSGTSPNEQFF
>NA|NA|TRBJ1-2|TRBV6-5
TGTGCCAGCAGGGCATTAGACGGAATCTATGGCTACACCTTC
CASRALDGIYGYTF
>NA|NA|TRBJ1-2|TRBV4-1
TGCGCCAGCAGCCAGGAAGATAGACGCAGCTATGGCTACACCTTC
CASSQEDRRSYGYTF
>TRBD1|NA|TRBJ2-1|TRBV7-9
TGTGCCAGCATCCCCACAGGGGGCGCCGGTAATGAGCAGTTCTTC
CASIPTGGAGNEQFF
>NA|NA|TRBJ1-1|TRBV19
TGTGCCAGTAGTCCCGGTACCTGGGAGGCAACTGAAGCTTTCTTT
CASSPGTWEATEAFF
>NA|NA|TRBJ1-1|TRBV6-5
TGTGCCAGCAGGGAGATAGGGGCGAACACTGAAGCTTTCTTT
CASREIGANTEAFF
>TRBD2|NA|TRBJ2-7|TRBV27
TGTGCCAGCAGTTTGAGCGGGGGGAAGACCTACGAGCAGTACTTC
CASSLSGGKTYEQYF
>NA|few|TRBJ2-5|TRBV6-5
TGTGCCAGCGATGGAGGAGGGGAGACCCAGTACTTC
CASDGGGETQYF
>NA|NA|TRBJ2-5|TRBV18
TGTGCCAGCTCACCGGGGGCGGGACTGGAGACCCAGTACTTC
CASSPGAGLETQYF
>NA|NA|TRBJ2-7|TRBV28
TGTGCCAGCAGTTCGAGGACCTCCTACGAGCAGTACTTC
CASSSRTSYEQYF
>NA|NA|TRBJ2-3|TRBV30
TGTGCCTGGAGTAACCAGGGGGGAGATACGCAGTATTTT
CAWSNQGGDTQYF
>TRBD1|NA|TRBJ1-2|TRBV5-4
TGTGCCAGCAGGGCAGGGGGAGATGATAACTATGGCTACACCTTC
CASRAGGDDNYGYTF
>NA|NA|TRBJ2-7|TRBV9
TGTGCCAGCAGCGTAGGGGCCTCGCCGTCCTACGAGCAGTACTTC
CASSVGASPSYEQYF
>TRBD1|few|TRBJ1-5|TRBV7-2
TGTGCCAGCAGCGTCGACAGGGGAGAAAGGCCCCAGCATTTT
CASSVDRGERPQHF
>NA|NA|TRBJ2-4|TRBV9
TGTGCCAGCAGCGTAGGACAGGAAGCCAAAAACATTCAGTACTTC
CASSVGQEAKNIQYF
>NA|NA|TRBJ2-4|TRBV27
TGTGCCAGCAGTTTAGGAAACATTCAGTACTTC
CASSLGNIQYF
>NA|NA|TRBJ2-7|TRBV7-2
TGTGCCAGCAGCTCCCTCTCCTTGGCCCGGGGCTACGAGCAGTACTTC
CASSSLSLARGYEQYF
>NA|NA|TRBJ1-6|TRBV9
TGTGCCAGCAGCCCGGGGGCGGGCAGTGCGATTCGTTCACCCCTCCACTTT
CASSPGAGSAIRSPLHF
>TRBD1|NA|TRBJ1-2|TRBV19
TGTGCCAGTAGTCTGACAGGGGGTCGTGGCTACACCTTC
CASSLTGGRGYTF
>NA|NA|TRBJ2-7|TRBV27
TGTGCCAGCAGCCGCGAGCAGGCCGAGGGCGAGCAGTACTTC
CASSREQAEGEQYF
>NA|NA|TRBJ1-1|TRBV3-1/TRBV3-2
TGTGCCAGCAGCCTTGGACAAGCCGAAGCTTTCTTT
CASSLGQAEAFF
>NA|NA|TRBJ2-1|TRBV7-6
TGTGCCAGCAGCTTAGAGTCTGGGTACAATGAGCAGTTCTTC
CASSLESGYNEQFF
>NA|NA|TRBJ2-7|TRBV16
TGTGCCAGCAGCCAATCCGAAGAGCAGTACTTC
CASSQSEEQYF
>TRBD1|NA|TRBJ1-5|TRBV6-2/TRBV6-3
TGTGCCAGCAGCTCACAGGGGACCCGATCGACCCAGCATTTT
CASSSQGTRSTQHF
>NA|NA|TRBJ1-5|TRBV19
TGTGCCAGTAGTCGACAGGCTAGCAATCAGCCCCAGCATTTT
CASSRQASNQPQHF
>TRBD1|once|TRBJ2-7|TRBV4-3
TGCGCCAGCAGCCGGGCGGGACAGGCTACCGAGCAGTACTTC
CASSRAGQATEQYF
>NA|once|TRBJ1-4|TRBV5-1
TGCGCCAGCAGCCCTCAGGGTCACTATAATGAAAAACTGTTTTTT
CASSPQGHYNEKLFF
>TRBD2|NA|TRBJ2-3|TRBV5-1
TGCGCCAGCAGCTTACTAGCGGGAGTTTCAGATACGCAGTATTTT
CASSLLAGVSDTQYF
>NA|NA|TRBJ2-7|TRBV2
TGTGCCAGCAGTGAATATAGGGACGCTTACGAGCAGTACTTC
CASSEYRDAYEQYF
>NA|NA|TRBJ1-1|TRBV7-9
TGTGCCAGCAGCCGAGATCAGGAGAACACTGAAGCTTTCTTT
CASSRDQENTEAFF
>NA|NA|TRBJ1-1|TRBV28
TGTGCCAGCAGTTTGGAGGGGGCTGAAGCTTTCTTT
CASSLEGAEAFF